This passage covers 5 T cell receptor beta chains from one sample sequenced in a study of blood T cell repertoires in COVID-19. Profiling relied on immunoSEQ multiplex PCR, and the TCRdb table lists in-frame clones only, not all of them. In the table there are 85,000 to 100,000 clones, about 82% of which are singletons. Sequenced: peripheral blood. These receptors originate from a woman aged 60-75 years in a cohort sampled during active or convalescent COVID-19.

The gene calls are TRBV2 and TRBJ2-7; D possibly corresponds to TRBD2 (6 bases). Trimming pared 0 bases from V and 6 bases from J, leaving 15 bases between. Germline V gives CDR1 SNHLY, CDR2 FYNNEI. The CDR3 length is 15 residues. The DNA of the CDR3 is TGTGCCAGCAGTGAAGCTTTTAGGAGGGTTGTCGAGCAGTACTTC. This translates into CASSEAFRRVVEQYF.

The CDR3 sequence: CASSNPGGGYTF. The DNA of the CDR3 is TGTGCCAGCAGCAACCCAGGGGGCGGCTACACCTTC. The chain carries TRBV12-3 or TRBV12-4 and TRBJ1-2; TRBD1 matches at 8 bases. V gave up 6 bases and J gave up 8 bases; unmatched junction bases: 5. The CDR3 runs to 12 residues.

This chain uses TRBV5-5 with TRBJ2-5, with TRBD2 matching over 9 bases. The germline V gene encodes CDR1 SGHKS and CDR2 YYEKEE (reference sequence). V lost 1 base and J lost 3; bases outside the gene matches: 4. This CDR3 region has 15 residues. Here the CDR3 DNA reads TGTGCCAGCAGCTTGAGCGGGGGGAATGAAGAGACCCAGTACTTC. It specifies CASSLSGGNEETQYF.

J is TRBJ1-2 and V is TRBV6-5, with a tentative D call TRBD1 (6 bases). CDR3 length: 13 residues. V lost 7 bases and J 1 base, leaving 10 bases between the germline ends. In germline, CDR1 is MNHEY, CDR2 SVGAGI. The CDR3 DNA reads TGTGCCAGCACCTTGGACAGTAACTATGGCTACACCTTC. Translation: CASTLDSNYGYTF.

This chain uses TRBV9 with TRBJ2-1, with TRBD2 identical over 12 bases. Losses at the gene ends were 0 bases for V and 9 bases for J; bases not matched to a gene: 4. The CDR3 contains 15 residues. Per germline, CDR1 SGDLS and CDR2 YYNGEE. The CDR3 nucleotides are TGTGCCAGCAGCGTAGATCTAGCGGGGGGGTTTGAGCAGTTCTTC. Translation: CASSVDLAGGFEQFF. The entire variable domain, with the rest obtained from reference TRBV9 and TRBJ2-1, is as follows: DSGVTQTPKHLITATGQRVTLRCSPRSGDLSVYWYQQSLDQGLQFLIQYYNGEERAKGNILERFSAQQFPDLHSELNLSSLELGDSALYFCASSVDLAGGFEQFFGPGTRLTVL.